This T cell receptor beta chain was recorded in a study of blood T cell repertoires in COVID-19. Study summary: The United States, Italy and Spain were the sources of the acute and convalescent COVID-19 samples. Nucleic acid was either cDNA or gDNA, and it came from T cells, B-cell-depleted T cells, or PBMCs.

Original processing methods: Estimated nucleated cell counts came from reference gene primer amplification. Data came from immunoSEQ multiplex PCR; TCRdb stores just in-frame clones and leaves some out. V and J calls and clone size are those listed in that table; D and trimming were worked out from the DNA. The table has about 110,000 clones, about four fifths seen once; the top ten hold 8% to 9.5%. V was pared by 0 bases and J by 8 bases, with 6 bases of the junction left unmatched. The CDR3 contains 16 residues. CDR1 is MGHRA and CDR2 is YSYEKL in the germline V gene. Sample: peripheral blood. The sequence derives from a woman aged 70 to 79 with acute or convalescent COVID-19. The chain recombines TRBV4-1 with TRBJ2-3; 12 nucleotides align to TRBD2. CDR3 sequence: CASSQDPSGGAGTQYF. For the CDR3, the DNA is TGCGCCAGCAGCCAAGATCCTAGCGGGGGGGCGGGTACGCAGTATTTT.